The text below deals with one T cell receptor (beta chain). Its antigen is currently unknown. CDR1 and CDR2 from the germline V gene are SGDLS and YYNGEE. The CDR3 length is 15 residues. Trimming took off 2 bases at V and 1 base at J, with 12 bases between the two ends. The data derive from a study of blood T cells in healthy people across ages. With a J-beta primer mix and a sample-barcoded 5' primer, a second PCR ran roughly 7 to 11 cycles. Each of the cDNA molecules was tagged by a template-switch adaptor with 12 random nucleotides. TCRdb fed the 5' RACE reads into MiXCR, producing one record per CDR3 protein. The sample holds 550,000 to 750,000 distinct CDR3 sequences, over 20% seen once. The study's findings and limits: Roughly linear age-related decline in beta diversity appeared, significant by age around 36.

The V call is TRBV9, the J call TRBJ2-5, with D tentatively TRBD2 (5 bases). The sequencing input was blood. The TCR sequence derives from a man aged 65 to 79 in good health. DNA for the CDR3: TGTGCCAGCAGCGTTTCGGCTAGCCGCCAAGAGACCCAGTACTTC. Translating it yields CASSVSASRQETQYF.